Sequencing of this T cell receptor (beta chain) was carried out in a study of blood T cells in healthy people across ages. The authors ran a second PCR of 7 to 11 cycles using a sample-barcoded 5' primer and a J-beta primer mix. Each CDR3 protein is one row after TCRdb ran MiXCR on the 5' RACE reads. The data show around 1.5 million distinct CDR3 sequences, with roughly 40% seen just once and 7% to 9% held by the top ten. This clonotype was observed many times. V lost 7 bases to trimming and J lost 2 bases, with 22 bases between them. Germline V CDR1 and CDR2: MNHNS, SASEGT. This CDR3 contains 17 residues.

The receptor's source is a woman between 18 and 29 years old in good health. The chain is built from TRBV6-1 and TRBJ2-3; the D gene is possibly TRBD2 (6 bases). Sequencing was done on a sample of blood. The CDR3 DNA reads as TGTGCCAGCACAACCACATTTAGCGGCACCGTCACAGATACGCAGTATTTT. It codes for CASTTTFSGTVTDTQYF.